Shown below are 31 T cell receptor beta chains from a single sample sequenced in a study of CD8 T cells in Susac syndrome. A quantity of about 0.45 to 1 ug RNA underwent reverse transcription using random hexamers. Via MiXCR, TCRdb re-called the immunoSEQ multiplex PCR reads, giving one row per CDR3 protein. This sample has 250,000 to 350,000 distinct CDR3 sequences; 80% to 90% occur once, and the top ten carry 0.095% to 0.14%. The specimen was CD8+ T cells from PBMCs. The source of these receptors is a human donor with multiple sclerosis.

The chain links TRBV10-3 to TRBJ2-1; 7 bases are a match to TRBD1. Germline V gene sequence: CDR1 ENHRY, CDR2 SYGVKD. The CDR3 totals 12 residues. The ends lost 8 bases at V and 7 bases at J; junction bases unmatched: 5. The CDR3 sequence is CAIPGTANEQFF. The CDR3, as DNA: TGTGCCATCCCTGGGACAGCTAATGAGCAGTTCTTC.

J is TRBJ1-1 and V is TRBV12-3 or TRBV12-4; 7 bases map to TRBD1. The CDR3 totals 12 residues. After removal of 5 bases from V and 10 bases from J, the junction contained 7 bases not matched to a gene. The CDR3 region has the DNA TGTGCCAGCAGTCCCCAAAGGGGGCGAGCTTTCTTT. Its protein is CASSPQRGRAFF.

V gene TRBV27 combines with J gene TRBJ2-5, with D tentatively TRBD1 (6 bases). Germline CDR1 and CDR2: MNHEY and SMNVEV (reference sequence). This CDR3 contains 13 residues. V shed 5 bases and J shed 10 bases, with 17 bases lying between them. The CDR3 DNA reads TGTGCCAGCAGTAGGACAGCCCTCTGGAACCAGTACTTC. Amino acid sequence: CASSRTALWNQYF.

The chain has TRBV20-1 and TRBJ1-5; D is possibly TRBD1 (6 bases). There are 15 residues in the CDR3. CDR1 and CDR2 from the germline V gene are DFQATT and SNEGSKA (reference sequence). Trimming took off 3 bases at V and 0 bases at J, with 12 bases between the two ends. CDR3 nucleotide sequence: TGCAGTGCTAGGTCAGGGGTAAATAGCAATCAGCCCCAGCATTTT. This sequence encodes CSARSGVNSNQPQHF.

CDR3 nucleotides: TGTGCCAGCAGTTTATCGTCCAGGGGGCTCGGCTACACCTTC. It encodes CASSLSSRGLGYTF. The chain recombines TRBV27 with TRBJ1-2, with 8 bases lining up with TRBD1. The J segment lost 8 bases and the V segment lost 0 bases, leaving 5 bases of the junction unmatched. CDR1 is MNHEY and CDR2 is SMNVEV in the germline V gene (reference sequence). This CDR3 contains 14 residues.

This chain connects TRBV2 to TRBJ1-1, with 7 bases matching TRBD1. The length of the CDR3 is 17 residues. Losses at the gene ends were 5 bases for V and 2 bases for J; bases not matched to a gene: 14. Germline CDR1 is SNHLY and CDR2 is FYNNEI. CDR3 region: CASSPHQGGTTNTEAFF. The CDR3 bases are TGTGCCAGCAGTCCACACCAGGGGGGGACTACCAACACTGAAGCTTTCTTT.

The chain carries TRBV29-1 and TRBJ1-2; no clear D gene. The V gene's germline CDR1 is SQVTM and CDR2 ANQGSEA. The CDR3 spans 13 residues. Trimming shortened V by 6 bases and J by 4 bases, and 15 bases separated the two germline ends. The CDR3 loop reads CSVPSDGAYGYTF. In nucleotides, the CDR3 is TGCAGCGTACCGTCCGACGGAGCCTATGGCTACACCTTC.

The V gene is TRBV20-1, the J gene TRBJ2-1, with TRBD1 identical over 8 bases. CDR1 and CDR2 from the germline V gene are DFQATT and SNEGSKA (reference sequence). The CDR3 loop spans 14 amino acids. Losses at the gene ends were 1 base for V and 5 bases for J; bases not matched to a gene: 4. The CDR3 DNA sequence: TGCAGTGCTAGAGGCAGGGGGCATCACAATGAGCAGTTCTTC. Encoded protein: CSARGRGHHNEQFF.

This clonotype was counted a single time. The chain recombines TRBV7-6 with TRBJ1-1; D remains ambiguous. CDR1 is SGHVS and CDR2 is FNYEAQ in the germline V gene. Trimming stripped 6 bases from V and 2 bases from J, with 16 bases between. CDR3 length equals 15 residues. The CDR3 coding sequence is TGTGCCAGCAGTTTGGTCCCCGGGAAAAACACTGAAGCTTTCTTT. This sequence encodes CASSLVPGKNTEAFF.

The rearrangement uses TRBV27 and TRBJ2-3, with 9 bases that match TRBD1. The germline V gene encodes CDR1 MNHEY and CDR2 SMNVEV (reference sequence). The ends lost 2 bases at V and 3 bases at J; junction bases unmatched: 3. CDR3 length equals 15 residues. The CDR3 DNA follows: TGTGCCAGCAGTTTACACAGGGGGCATACAGATACGCAGTATTTT. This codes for CASSLHRGHTDTQYF.

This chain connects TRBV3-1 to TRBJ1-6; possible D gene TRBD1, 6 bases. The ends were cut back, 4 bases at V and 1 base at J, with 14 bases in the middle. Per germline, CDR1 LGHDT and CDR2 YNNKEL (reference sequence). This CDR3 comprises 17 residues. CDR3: CASSPQGRVSYNSPLHF. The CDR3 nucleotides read TGTGCCAGCAGCCCCCAGGGGAGGGTGTCCTATAATTCACCCCTCCACTTT. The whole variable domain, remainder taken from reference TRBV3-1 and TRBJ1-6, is DTAVSQTPKYLVTQMGNDKSIKCEQNLGHDTMYWYKQDSKKFLKIMFSYNNKELIINETVPNRFSPKSPDKAHLNLHINSLELGDSAVYFCASSPQGRVSYNSPLHFGNGTRLTVT.

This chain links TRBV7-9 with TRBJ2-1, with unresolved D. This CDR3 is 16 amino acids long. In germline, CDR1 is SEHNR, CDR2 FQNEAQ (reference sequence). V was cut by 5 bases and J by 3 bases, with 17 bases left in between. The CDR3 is CASSPMLGSSYNEQFF. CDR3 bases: TGTGCCAGCAGCCCCATGTTGGGGTCCAGCTACAATGAGCAGTTCTTC.

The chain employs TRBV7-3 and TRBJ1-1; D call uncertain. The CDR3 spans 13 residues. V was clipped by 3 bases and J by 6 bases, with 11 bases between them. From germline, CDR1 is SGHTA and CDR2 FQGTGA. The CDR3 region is CASSFEGKAEAFF. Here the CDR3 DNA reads TGTGCCAGCAGCTTCGAGGGTAAAGCTGAAGCTTTCTTT. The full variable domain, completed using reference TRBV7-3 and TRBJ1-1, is GAGVSQTPSNKVTEKGKYVELRCDPISGHTALYWYRQSLGQGPEFLIYFQGTGAADDSGLPNDRFFAVRPEGSVSTLKIQRTERGDSAVYLCASSFEGKAEAFFGQGTRLTVV.

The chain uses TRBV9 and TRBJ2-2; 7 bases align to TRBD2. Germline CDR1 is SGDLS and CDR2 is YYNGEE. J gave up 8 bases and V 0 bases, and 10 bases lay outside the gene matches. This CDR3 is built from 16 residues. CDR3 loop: CASSVAGEGLDGELFF. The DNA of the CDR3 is TGTGCCAGCAGCGTAGCGGGGGAGGGCCTAGATGGGGAGCTGTTTTTT. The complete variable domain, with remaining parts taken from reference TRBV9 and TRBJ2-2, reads DSGVTQTPKHLITATGQRVTLRCSPRSGDLSVYWYQQSLDQGLQFLIQYYNGEERAKGNILERFSAQQFPDLHSELNLSSLELGDSALYFCASSVAGEGLDGELFFGEGSRLTVL.

The DNA of the CDR3 is TGTGCCATCAGTGAAAGGGGCGCAGCCGAGCAGTACTTC. It is translated as CAISERGAAEQYF. J is TRBJ2-7 and V is TRBV10-3; D may be TRBD1 (5 bases). CDR3 length: 13 residues. CDR1 is ENHRY and CDR2 is SYGVKD in the germline V gene. The V end lost 3 bases, the J end lost 6 bases, and 12 bases lay between the germline ends.

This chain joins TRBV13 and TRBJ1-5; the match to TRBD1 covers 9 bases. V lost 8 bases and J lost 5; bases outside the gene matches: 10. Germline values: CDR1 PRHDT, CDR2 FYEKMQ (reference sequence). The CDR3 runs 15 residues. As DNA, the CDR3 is TGTGCCAGCGGCTGGGGACAGGGAGGTGATCAGCCCCAGCATTTT. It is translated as CASGWGQGGDQPQHF.

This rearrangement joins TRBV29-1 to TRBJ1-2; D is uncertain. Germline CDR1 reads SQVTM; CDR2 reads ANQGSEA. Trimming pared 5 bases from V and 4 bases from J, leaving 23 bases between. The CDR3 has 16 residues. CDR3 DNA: TGCAGCGTTCATAGTCCCACGGGGAGTTCAGGCTATGGCTACACCTTC. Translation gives CSVHSPTGSSGYGYTF.

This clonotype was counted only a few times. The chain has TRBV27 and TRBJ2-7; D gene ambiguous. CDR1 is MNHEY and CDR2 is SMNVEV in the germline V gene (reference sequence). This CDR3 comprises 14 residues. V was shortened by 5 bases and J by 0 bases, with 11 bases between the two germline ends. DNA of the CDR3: TGTGCCAGCAGTGGAAGCCTCAGCTCCTACGAGCAGTACTTC. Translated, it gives CASSGSLSSYEQYF.

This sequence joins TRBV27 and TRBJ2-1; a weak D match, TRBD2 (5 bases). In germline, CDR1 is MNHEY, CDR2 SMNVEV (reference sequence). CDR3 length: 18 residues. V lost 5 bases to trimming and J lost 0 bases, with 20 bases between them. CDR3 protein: CASSRDSELGGSYNEQFF. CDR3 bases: TGTGCCAGCAGTCGTGATTCTGAACTAGGCGGCTCCTACAATGAGCAGTTCTTC.

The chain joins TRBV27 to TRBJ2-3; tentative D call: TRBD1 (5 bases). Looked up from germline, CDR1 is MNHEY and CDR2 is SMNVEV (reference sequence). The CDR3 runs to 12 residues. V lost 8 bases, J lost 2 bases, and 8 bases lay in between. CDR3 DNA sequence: TGTGCCAGCTGGGGCACCACAGATACGCAGTATTTT. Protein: CASWGTTDTQYF.

CDR3 DNA sequence: TGCGCCAGCAGTGAAGGGAGGTTGGGGATGAACACTGAAGCTTTCTTT. As protein: CASSEGRLGMNTEAFF. The chain combines TRBV10-2 with TRBJ1-1; D gene uncertain. Germline V gene sequence: CDR1 WSHSY, CDR2 SAAADI. The CDR3 spans 16 residues. Trimming left V 3 bases short and J 0 bases short, with 14 bases between.

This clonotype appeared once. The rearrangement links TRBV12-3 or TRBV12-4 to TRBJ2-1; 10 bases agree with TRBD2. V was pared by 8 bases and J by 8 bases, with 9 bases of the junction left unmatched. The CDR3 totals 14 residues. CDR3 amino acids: CASYSGTSDHEQFF. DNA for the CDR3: TGTGCCAGCTACTCAGGGACTAGCGATCATGAGCAGTTCTTC.

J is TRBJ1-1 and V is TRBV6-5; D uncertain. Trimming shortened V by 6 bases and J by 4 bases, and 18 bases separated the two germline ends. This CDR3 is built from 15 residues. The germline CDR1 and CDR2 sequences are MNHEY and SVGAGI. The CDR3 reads CASSTMKDLSTEAFF. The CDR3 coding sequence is TGTGCCAGCAGCACAATGAAGGACCTTTCCACTGAAGCTTTCTTT.

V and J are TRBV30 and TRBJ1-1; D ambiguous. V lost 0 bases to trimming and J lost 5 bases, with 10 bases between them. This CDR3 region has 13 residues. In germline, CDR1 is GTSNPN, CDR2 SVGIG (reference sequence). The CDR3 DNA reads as TGTGCCTGGAGTGTATCGGGAGATACTGAAGCTTTCTTT. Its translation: CAWSVSGDTEAFF.

The CDR3 protein is CSARGGGHGELFF. CDR3 bases: TGCAGTGCTAGGGGAGGGGGTCACGGGGAGCTGTTTTTT. The genes are TRBV20-1 and TRBJ2-2; possibly TRBD2 for D (7 bases). CDR1 and CDR2 (germline): DFQATT, SNEGSKA (reference sequence). V lost 3 bases and J lost 7, with 12 bases in between. The length of the CDR3 is 13 residues.

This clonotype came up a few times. The CDR3, as DNA: TGTGCCACCAGTGACCCAGACTACCCCACAGATACGCAGTATTTT. This gives the protein CATSDPDYPTDTQYF. The rearrangement links TRBV24-1 to TRBJ2-3; TRBD2 is a possible D gene (5 bases). The CDR3 runs 15 residues. The V and J ends lost 4 bases and 2 bases respectively, with 12 bases between them. Germline values: CDR1 KGHDR, CDR2 SFDVKD.

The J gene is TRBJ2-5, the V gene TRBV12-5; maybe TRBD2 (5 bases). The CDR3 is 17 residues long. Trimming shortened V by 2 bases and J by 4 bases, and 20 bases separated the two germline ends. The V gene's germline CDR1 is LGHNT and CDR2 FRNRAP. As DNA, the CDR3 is TGTGCTAGTGGTTTGACCCTCGGGAAGGGCCGGCCAGAGACCCAGTACTTC. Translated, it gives CASGLTLGKGRPETQYF.

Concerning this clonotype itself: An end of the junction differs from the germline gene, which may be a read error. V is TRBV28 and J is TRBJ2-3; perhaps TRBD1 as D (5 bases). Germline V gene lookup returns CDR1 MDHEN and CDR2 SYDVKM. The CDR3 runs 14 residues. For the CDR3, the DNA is TGTGCCAGCAGTTTATTCGCGGAGACAGATACGCGGTATTTT. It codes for CASSLFAETDTRYF.

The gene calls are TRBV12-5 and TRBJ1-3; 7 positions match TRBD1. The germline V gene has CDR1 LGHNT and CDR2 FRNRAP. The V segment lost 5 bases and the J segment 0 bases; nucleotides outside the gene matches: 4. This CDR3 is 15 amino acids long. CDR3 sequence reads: CASGSGQDSGNTIYF. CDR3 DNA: TGTGCTAGTGGTAGCGGACAGGACTCTGGAAACACCATATATTTT.

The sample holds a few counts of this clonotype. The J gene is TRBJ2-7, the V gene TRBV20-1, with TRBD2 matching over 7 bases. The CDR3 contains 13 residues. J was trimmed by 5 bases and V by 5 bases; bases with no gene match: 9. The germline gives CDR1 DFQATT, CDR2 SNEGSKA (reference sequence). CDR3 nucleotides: TGCAGTGCTGAGAGGACTAGAGGTAACGAGCAGTACTTC. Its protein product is CSAERTRGNEQYF.

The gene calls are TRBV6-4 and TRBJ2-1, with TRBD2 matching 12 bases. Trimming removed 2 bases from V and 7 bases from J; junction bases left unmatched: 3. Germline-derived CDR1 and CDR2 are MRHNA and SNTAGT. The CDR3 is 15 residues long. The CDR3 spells CASSDLAGGINEQFF. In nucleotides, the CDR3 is TGTGCCAGCAGTGACCTAGCGGGAGGGATTAATGAGCAGTTCTTC.